These 27 T cell receptor beta chains came from one sample sequenced in a study of read filtering for tumor transcriptome and immune sequencing. From roughly 390 ng of RNA, a library with molecular barcoded alpha/delta and beta/gamma adaptors was made. TCRdb reanalysed the reads using MiXCR and keeps one entry per CDR3 protein. The repertoire holds approximately 24,000 distinct CDR3 sequences, with around a fifth as singletons. Material: a population of CD138-negative cells sorted from bone marrow. The receptors stem from a donor at least 40 years old with multiple myeloma.

For this clonotype: One base away lies a much larger clone, so this may be a sequencing read error. The CDR3 ends on some other residue instead of the conserved phenylalanine or tryptophan, so this is likely a read error. J is TRBJ2-1 and V is TRBV2; TRBD1 matches 8 bases. CDR1 and CDR2 (germline): SNHLY, FYNNEI. With V trimmed by 11 bases and J by 4 bases, 7 bases remained unmatched. This CDR3 is built from 13 residues. Here the CDR3 reads CALRDRLYNEQFL. CDR3 in DNA: TGTGCCCTCCGGGACAGGTTATACAATGAGCAGTTCCTC.

The V and J genes are TRBV28 and TRBJ2-5; 8 bases are a match to TRBD1. This CDR3 region has 15 residues. Germline loops: CDR1 MDHEN, CDR2 SYDVKM. The V segment lost 5 bases and the J segment 5 bases; nucleotides outside the gene matches: 10. DNA of the CDR3: TGTGCCAGCAGTACCCCTTCCAGGGGGCTGGAGACCCAGTACTTC. Translated, it gives CASSTPSRGLETQYF.

The V gene is TRBV11-2, the J gene TRBJ1-6; no reliable D call. CDR1 and CDR2 from the germline V gene are SGHAT and FQNNGV. This CDR3 comprises 15 residues. Trimming shortened V by 2 bases and J by 8 bases, and 13 bases separated the two germline ends. The chain's CDR3 is CASSLRAGVHSPLHF. The CDR3 DNA sequence: TGTGCCAGCAGCTTAAGGGCCGGGGTCCATTCACCCCTCCACTTT.

There are many counts of this clonotype. The J gene is TRBJ2-2, the V gene TRBV6-6; D possibly matches TRBD1 or TRBD2 (5 bases each). Trimming removed 1 base from V and 4 bases from J, with 13 bases in between. The CDR3 extends over 16 amino acids. CDR1 is MNHNY, CDR2 SVGAGI, per germline (reference sequence). In nucleotides, the CDR3 is TGTGCCAGCAGTTACTATTCCGCTGGGGGCACCGGGGAGCTGTTTTTT. It codes for CASSYYSAGGTGELFF.

As to this clonotype: Mismatch with germline at one junction end may stem from a read error. The chain carries TRBV20-1 and TRBJ1-6; the match to TRBD1 covers 7 bases. CDR1 and CDR2 from the germline V gene are DFQATT and SNEGSKA (reference sequence). This CDR3 comprises 16 residues. In DNA, the CDR3 is TGCAGTGCTAGAGATGTAGGGGGCTCCTATAATTCACCCCTCCACTTC. Amino acids: CSARDVGGSYNSPLHF.

This clonotype appeared a few times. V usage is TRBV20-1 and J usage is TRBJ2-2, with TRBD1 matching over 7 bases. Germline V gene lookup returns CDR1 DFQATT and CDR2 SNEGSKA (reference sequence). Trimming cost V 7 bases and J 6 bases; bases outside gene matches: 5. The CDR3 is 12 amino acids. The CDR3 reads CSVNRGAGELFF. The CDR3 coding sequence is TGCAGTGTCAACAGGGGCGCCGGGGAGCTGTTTTTT.

This clonotype occurred many times. J is TRBJ2-4 and V is TRBV13; D might be TRBD1 (6 bases). Germline V gene sequence: CDR1 PRHDT, CDR2 FYEKMQ (reference sequence). The V and J ends lost 5 bases and 5 bases respectively, with 13 bases between them. This CDR3 has 14 residues. CDR3 protein: CASSPDRSENIQYF. The CDR3 bases are TGTGCCAGCAGCCCAGACAGGTCTGAAAACATTCAGTACTTC.

This clonotype has more than one count but fewer than ten. The V call is TRBV11-3, the J call TRBJ2-5, with TRBD2 matching 8 bases. CDR3 size: 14 residues. The germline V gene encodes CDR1 SGHNT and CDR2 YENEEA. The J segment lost 5 bases and the V segment lost 5 bases, leaving 7 bases of the junction unmatched. The CDR3 DNA reads as TGTGCCAGCAGCCACGGGTCGGGGGGGGAGACCCAGTACTTC. Translated, it gives CASSHGSGGETQYF.

This clonotype was counted ten times or more. The V and J genes are TRBV29-1 and TRBJ2-3; no clear D. The germline V gene has CDR1 SQVTM and CDR2 ANQGSEA. The CDR3 sequence is 13 residues long. The V end lost 5 bases, the J end lost 4 bases, and 13 bases lay between the germline ends. As DNA, the CDR3 is TGCAGCGTTCCCCCCAGCCCCGCAGATACGCAGTATTTT. Residues: CSVPPSPADTQYF.

This clonotype showed up many times. The chain carries TRBV20-1 and TRBJ2-7, with D possibly being TRBD1 (6 bases). CDR1 and CDR2 from the germline V gene are DFQATT and SNEGSKA (reference sequence). The CDR3 loop spans 13 amino acids. V lost 5 bases to trimming and J lost 3 bases, with 14 bases between them. This CDR3 is CSAVRQAVYEQYF. CDR3 nucleotides: TGCAGTGCTGTCCGACAGGCAGTCTACGAGCAGTACTTC.

This clonotype was seen at least ten times. This CDR3 is CASSLHPGLQETQYF. As DNA, the CDR3 is TGTGCCAGCAGTTTGCATCCGGGCCTACAAGAGACCCAGTACTTC. This rearrangement joins TRBV28 to TRBJ2-5; no clear D. Trimming shortened V by 3 bases and J by 2 bases, and 13 bases separated the two germline ends. The CDR3 spans 15 residues. Germline V gene lookup returns CDR1 MDHEN and CDR2 SYDVKM.

This clonotype was counted many times. This chain uses TRBV6-6 with TRBJ2-7; D is uncertain. CDR1 and CDR2 (germline): MNHNY, SVGAGI (reference sequence). V was cut by 6 bases and J by 3 bases, with 9 bases left in between. CDR3 length equals 12 residues. The CDR3 loop reads CASRTPNYEQYF. The CDR3 bases are TGTGCCAGCAGAACCCCGAACTACGAGCAGTACTTC.

The chain is built from TRBV10-3 and TRBJ1-5; D unclear. The CDR3 is made up of 13 amino acids. V was pared by 10 bases and J by 5 bases, with 15 bases between. The germline CDR1 and CDR2 sequences are ENHRY and SYGVKD. The CDR3 here is CATQDGGDQPQHF. CDR3 DNA: TGTGCCACCCAGGACGGCGGCGATCAGCCCCAGCATTTT.

As for this clonotype: A read error may be the cause here, since a much bigger clone is one base away. The V and J genes are TRBV6-6 and TRBJ2-7; 10 bases map to TRBD1. Germline lookup yields CDR1 MNHNY and CDR2 SVGAGI (reference sequence). This CDR3 is built from 14 residues. This chain's CDR3 is CAGRTGTGAYEQYF. CDR3 DNA sequence: TGTGCCGGCAGAACCGGGACAGGGGCCTACGAGCAGTACTTC.

In the case of this clonotype: A read error may explain this, as a much larger clone is one base away. The chain links TRBV7-9 to TRBJ2-3, with 8 nucleotides matching TRBD1. CDR1 and CDR2 from the germline V gene are SEHNR and FQNEAQ (reference sequence). Trimming cost V 5 bases and J 4 bases; bases outside gene matches: 5. This CDR3 contains 14 residues. Written as DNA, the CDR3 is TGTGCCAGCAGCAGTACAGGGGGGTCAGATACGCAGTATTTT. Translation gives CASSSTGGSDTQYF.

In its sample, this clonotype was seen many times. The chain links TRBV7-2 to TRBJ1-1; the D gene is possibly TRBD1 (5 bases). Between the trimmed V and J ends, which lost 11 bases and 2 bases, there was a span of 18 bases. The germline gives CDR1 SGHTA, CDR2 FQGNSA. The CDR3 has 14 residues. CDR3 bases: TGTGCCTTCACCGTGGGGGGGAGCAACACTGAAGCTTTCTTT. As protein: CAFTVGGSNTEAFF.

The sample holds many counts of this clonotype. The V gene is TRBV7-2, the J gene TRBJ2-3, with D possibly called TRBD1 or TRBD2 (5 bases each). Trimming removed 3 bases at V and 0 bases at J, with 10 bases between. The CDR3 is made up of 15 amino acids. Germline CDR1 is SGHTA and CDR2 is FQGNSA. The CDR3 sequence: CASSFPGPSTDTQYF. The CDR3 nucleotides are TGTGCCAGCAGCTTCCCGGGACCTAGCACAGATACGCAGTATTTT.

This clonotype was counted many times. The V and J genes are TRBV9 and TRBJ1-6; no clear D. The V end was cut by 4 bases, the J end by 4 bases, with 12 bases between. The CDR3 extends over 15 amino acids. Germline V gives CDR1 SGDLS, CDR2 YYNGEE. In nucleotides, the CDR3 is TGTGCCAGCAGCATCCGACCCGAGTATAATTCACCCCTCCACTTT. Its protein is CASSIRPEYNSPLHF.

This clonotype was picked up many times. This chain connects TRBV12-3 or TRBV12-4 to TRBJ1-5; D possibly corresponds to TRBD1 (6 bases). Deletions cut 6 bases from V and 0 bases from J, with 12 bases between. The length of the CDR3 is 15 residues. CDR3 residues: CASSIRGGSNQPQHF. CDR3 in DNA: TGTGCCAGCAGCATAAGAGGGGGTAGCAATCAGCCCCAGCATTTT.

This chain uses TRBV6-1 with TRBJ1-1; no clear D. The length of the CDR3 is 14 residues. Trimming left V 6 bases short and J 2 bases short, with 13 bases between. CDR1 and CDR2 (germline): MNHNS, SASEGT. CDR3 in DNA: TGTGCCAGCAGGACACGGGTTGTAAACACTGAAGCTTTCTTT. Its translation: CASRTRVVNTEAFF.

A note on this clonotype: A read error may explain this, as a much larger clone is one base away. This CDR3 is missing its conserved last phenylalanine or tryptophan, likely due to a read error. V gene TRBV3-1 combines with J gene TRBJ2-1; no clear D gene. The V gene lost 3 bases and the J gene lost 0 bases, with 9 bases spanning the gap. Germline CDR1 is LGHDT and CDR2 is YNNKEL (reference sequence). There are 15 residues in the CDR3. The CDR3 region has the DNA TGTGCCAGCAGCCAGAATCCTTACTCCTACAATGAGCAGTTCATC. Encoded protein: CASSQNPYSYNEQFI.

V usage is TRBV15 and J usage is TRBJ2-3; 14 bases map to TRBD2. The CDR3 consists of 18 residues. With 3 bases clipped from V and 5 bases from J, the junction kept 10 bases outside the gene matches. Germline assignment: CDR1 LNHNV and CDR2 YYDKDF (reference sequence). This CDR3 is CATSRARTSGGRGDTQYF. CDR3 in DNA: TGTGCCACCAGCAGGGCAAGGACTAGCGGGGGGAGAGGAGATACGCAGTATTTT.

By share, this clonotype ranks as medium-sized. The chain carries TRBV5-3 and TRBJ1-6; D possibly corresponds to TRBD1 (5 bases). Being an ORF, TRBV5-3 has a function that is uncertain. The CDR3 extends over 14 amino acids. Trimming cost V 2 bases and J 10 bases, with 13 bases left between them. In DNA form, the CDR3 reads TGTGCCAGAAGCTTCTCAGGGCGTAAGTCACCCCTCCACTTT. Residues: CARSFSGRKSPLHF.

This clonotype was seen repeatedly, ten times or more. V gene TRBV7-9 combines with J gene TRBJ2-1; 7 bases are shared with TRBD1. Trimming removed 5 bases from V and 3 bases from J; junction bases left unmatched: 7. CDR1 is SEHNR and CDR2 is FQNEAQ in the germline V gene (reference sequence). The CDR3 is made up of 15 amino acids. Here the CDR3 reads CASSDEGTVYNEQFF. The CDR3 coding sequence is TGTGCCAGCAGCGATGAGGGGACAGTCTACAATGAGCAGTTCTTC. Combining the CDR3 with reference TRBV7-9 and TRBJ2-1 gives the whole variable domain DTGVSQNPRHKITKRGQNVTFRCDPISEHNRLYWYRQTLGQGPEFLTYFQNEAQLEKSRLLSDRFSAERPKGSFSTLEIQRTEQGDSAMYLCASSDEGTVYNEQFFGPGTRLTVL.

In this sample, this clonotype turned up many times. For the CDR3, the DNA is TGTGCCAGCAGCCTGATAGGGTCGGGGATGGGCTACAATGAGCAGTTCTTC. Its translation: CASSLIGSGMGYNEQFF. The chain links TRBV3-1 to TRBJ2-1; weak D call: TRBD2 (5 bases). The germline V gene encodes CDR1 LGHDT and CDR2 YNNKEL (reference sequence). The CDR3 extends over 17 amino acids. Trimming left V 4 bases short and J 3 bases short, with 19 bases between.

On this clonotype: A junction boundary mismatches the germline segment, possibly from a read error. The V and J genes are TRBV5-1 and TRBJ1-3; no reliable D call. CDR3 length: 14 residues. From germline, CDR1 is SGHRS and CDR2 YFSETQ. The CDR3, as DNA: TGCGCCGGCAGCTTGGAGCCCTCTGGAAACACCATATATTTT. Residues: CAGSLEPSGNTIYF.

The genes are TRBV2 and TRBJ1-5; D uncertain. V was cut by 1 base and J by 1 base, with 5 bases left in between. This CDR3 has 14 residues. Germline lookup yields CDR1 SNHLY and CDR2 FYNNEI. CDR3 protein: CASSEVDSNQPQHF. Written as DNA, the CDR3 is TGTGCCAGCAGTGAAGTGGACAGCAATCAGCCCCAGCATTTT.